Listed below are T cell receptor beta chains from one sample, sequenced in a study of shared clonotypes between healthy human individuals. Some clones are missing from TCRdb's copy, which holds only in-frame ones; the method was immunoSEQ multiplex PCR. This sample carries millions of clones, about 95% of them seen once, and the ten largest clones take more than 0.1%. The sequenced material came from naive CD4+ T cells sorted from blood. These receptors all stem from a man aged 18 to 30 in good health. Both conserved end residues are part of each CDR3. The D gene is left open where the match is weak. Part of the rows lack a size; the others show once, few, many or a class for expanded clones.

d_call j_call v_call clone_size cdr3_nt cdr3_aa
TRBD1 TRBJ1-1 TRBV5-1 - TGCGCCAGCAGCTTGGGCCGACAGGGTTCTACTGAAGCTTTCTTT CASSLGRQGSTEAFF
- TRBJ2-2 TRBV4-1 - TGCGCCAGCAGCCAAGAAGGGCGCAGGACCGGGGAGCTGTTTTTT CASSQEGRRTGELFF
- TRBJ2-3 TRBV5-4 - TGTGCCAGCAGCCACCACGAGGCTACGCAGTATTTT CASSHHEATQYF
- TRBJ1-2 TRBV30 - TGTGCCTGGACCGGGGCGAACTATGGCTACACCTTC CAWTGANYGYTF
- TRBJ2-3 TRBV9 - TGTGCCAGCAGCGCCGGGGGACGGAGTACAGATACGCAGTATTTT CASSAGGRSTDTQYF
- TRBJ1-5 TRBV5-1 - TGCGCCAGCAGCTGGCAGGGCTATCAGCCCCAGCATTTT CASSWQGYQPQHF
- TRBJ2-5 TRBV7-3 - TGTGCCAGCAGCCACCGGGGGCAAGAGACCCAGTACTTC CASSHRGQETQYF
- TRBJ1-1 TRBV18 - TGTGCCAGCTCACCACCGGGAGGGATGAACACTGAAGCTTTCTTT CASSPPGGMNTEAFF
- TRBJ1-2 TRBV19 - TGTGCCAGTAGTATAGGAGTCCGGGTAGGCGGCTACACCTTC CASSIGVRVGGYTF
- TRBJ2-2 TRBV5-1 - TGCGCCAGCAGACGGACAGAGAACACCGGGGAGCTGTTTTTT CASRRTENTGELFF
- TRBJ2-3 TRBV4-1 - TGCGCCAGCAGCCAAGTGGGCCTGGGGATTGATACGCAGTATTTT CASSQVGLGIDTQYF
- TRBJ1-2 TRBV14 - TGTGCCAGCAGCCAAGAGAGGGGTTGGGGCTACACCTTC CASSQERGWGYTF
- TRBJ1-5 TRBV11-2 once TGTGCCAGCAGCCTTGAAGCAGGCTTTAATCAGCCCCAGCATTTT CASSLEAGFNQPQHF
TRBD2 TRBJ2-1 TRBV5-5 - TGTGCCAGCAGCCCTTTGACTAGCGGTGACGAGCAGTTCTTC CASSPLTSGDEQFF
- TRBJ1-2 TRBV19 - TGTGCCAGTAGTATAGTAAACCCGGGGGACTATGGCTACACCTTC CASSIVNPGDYGYTF
- TRBJ1-1 TRBV12-5 - TGTGCTAGTGGTTTGAAAATGAACACTGAAGCTTTCTTT CASGLKMNTEAFF
- TRBJ2-7 TRBV7-9 - TGTGCCAGCAGCTTAGCGCACCCCCCCTACGAGCAGTACTTC CASSLAHPPYEQYF
TRBD2 TRBJ2-5 TRBV7-9 - TGTGCCAGCAGTTCTGGACTAGCGGGGGGCCAAGAGACCCAGTACTTC CASSSGLAGGQETQYF
TRBD1 TRBJ1-2 TRBV5-4 - TGTGCCAGCAGCCCAGAACCGGGACAGGGGGGATATGGCTACACCTTC CASSPEPGQGGYGYTF
TRBD2 TRBJ2-5 TRBV28 - TGTGCCAGCAGTTTAAATTGGGGGGGGCAAGAGACCCAGTACTTC CASSLNWGGQETQYF
TRBD1 TRBJ1-5 TRBV29-1 - TGCAGCGTGGTGACAGGGAGCAATCAGCCCCAGCATTTT CSVVTGSNQPQHF
- TRBJ2-7 TRBV10-3 - TGTGCCATCACGTCCTCCACGGCCGAGCAGTACTTC CAITSSTAEQYF
- TRBJ1-1 TRBV6-5 many TGTGCCAGCAGTCGAGACAGCCTGAACACTGAAGCTTTCTTT CASSRDSLNTEAFF
- TRBJ2-2 TRBV7-2 - TGTGCCAGCAGCTTAGTCGGCACAGTGAACACCGGGGAGCTGTTTTTT CASSLVGTVNTGELFF
- TRBJ2-2 TRBV25-1 - TGTGCCAGCAGTGAATTTGTCCCGAACACCGGGGAGCTGTTTTTT CASSEFVPNTGELFF
- TRBJ1-1 TRBV28 - TGTGCCAGCAGTTTGGTGGCAGGGACTGAAGCTTTCTTT CASSLVAGTEAFF
TRBD2 TRBJ2-7 TRBV18 - TGTGCCAGCTCGGATAGCGGGGGAGAGTACGAGCAGTACTTC CASSDSGGEYEQYF
TRBD2 TRBJ2-2 TRBV27 - TGTGCCAGCAGTCCCCGCGGTAGCGGGGCCGGGGAGCTGTTTTTT CASSPRGSGAGELFF
- TRBJ1-6 TRBV30 - TGTGCCTGGGCCCAGGATAAAAATTCACCCCTCCACTTT CAWAQDKNSPLHF
- TRBJ2-3 TRBV7-6 once TGTGCCAGCAGCTTATTATGGGGAGGCACAGATACGCAGTATTTT CASSLLWGGTDTQYF
TRBD2 TRBJ2-3 TRBV2 - TGTGCCAGCCTAGGCGTAGGACTAGCGGGAGGCCTCAGCACAGATACGCAGTATTTT CASLGVGLAGGLSTDTQYF
TRBD2 TRBJ2-2 TRBV5-4 once TGTGCCAGCAGCCCCGGGCTAGCGGGGGGCACGAACACCGGGGAGCTGTTTTTT CASSPGLAGGTNTGELFF
- TRBJ2-6 TRBV18 - TGTGCCAGCTCACCCGGTGAGCTCTCTGGGGCCAACGTCCTGACTTTC CASSPGELSGANVLTF
TRBD1 TRBJ1-2 TRBV27 once TGTGCCAGCAGTTCGGGACAGGGGAGTAGTGGCTACACCTTC CASSSGQGSSGYTF
- TRBJ1-6 TRBV6-5 - TGTGCCAGCAGTTTCGCACCTGGGGATTCACCCCTCCACTTT CASSFAPGDSPLHF